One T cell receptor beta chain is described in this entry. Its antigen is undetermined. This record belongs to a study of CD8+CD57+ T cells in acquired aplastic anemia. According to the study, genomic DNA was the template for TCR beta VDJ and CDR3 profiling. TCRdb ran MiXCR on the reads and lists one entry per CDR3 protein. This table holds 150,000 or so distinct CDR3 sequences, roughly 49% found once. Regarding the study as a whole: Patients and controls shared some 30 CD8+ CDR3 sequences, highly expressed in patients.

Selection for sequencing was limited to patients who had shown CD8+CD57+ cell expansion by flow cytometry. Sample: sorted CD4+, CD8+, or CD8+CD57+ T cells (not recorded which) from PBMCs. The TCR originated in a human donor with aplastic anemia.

The DNA for the CDR3 is TGCAGTGCTAGCCTCATACTAGCGGGGGGGCAAGAGACCCAGTACTTC. Translation: CSASLILAGGQETQYF. This rearrangement joins TRBV20-1 to TRBJ2-5; 13 bases match TRBD2. From germline, CDR1 is DFQATT and CDR2 SNEGSKA (reference sequence). This CDR3 is built from 16 residues. Trimming at V came to 3 bases and at J to 2 bases, leaving 6 bases not matched to a gene.